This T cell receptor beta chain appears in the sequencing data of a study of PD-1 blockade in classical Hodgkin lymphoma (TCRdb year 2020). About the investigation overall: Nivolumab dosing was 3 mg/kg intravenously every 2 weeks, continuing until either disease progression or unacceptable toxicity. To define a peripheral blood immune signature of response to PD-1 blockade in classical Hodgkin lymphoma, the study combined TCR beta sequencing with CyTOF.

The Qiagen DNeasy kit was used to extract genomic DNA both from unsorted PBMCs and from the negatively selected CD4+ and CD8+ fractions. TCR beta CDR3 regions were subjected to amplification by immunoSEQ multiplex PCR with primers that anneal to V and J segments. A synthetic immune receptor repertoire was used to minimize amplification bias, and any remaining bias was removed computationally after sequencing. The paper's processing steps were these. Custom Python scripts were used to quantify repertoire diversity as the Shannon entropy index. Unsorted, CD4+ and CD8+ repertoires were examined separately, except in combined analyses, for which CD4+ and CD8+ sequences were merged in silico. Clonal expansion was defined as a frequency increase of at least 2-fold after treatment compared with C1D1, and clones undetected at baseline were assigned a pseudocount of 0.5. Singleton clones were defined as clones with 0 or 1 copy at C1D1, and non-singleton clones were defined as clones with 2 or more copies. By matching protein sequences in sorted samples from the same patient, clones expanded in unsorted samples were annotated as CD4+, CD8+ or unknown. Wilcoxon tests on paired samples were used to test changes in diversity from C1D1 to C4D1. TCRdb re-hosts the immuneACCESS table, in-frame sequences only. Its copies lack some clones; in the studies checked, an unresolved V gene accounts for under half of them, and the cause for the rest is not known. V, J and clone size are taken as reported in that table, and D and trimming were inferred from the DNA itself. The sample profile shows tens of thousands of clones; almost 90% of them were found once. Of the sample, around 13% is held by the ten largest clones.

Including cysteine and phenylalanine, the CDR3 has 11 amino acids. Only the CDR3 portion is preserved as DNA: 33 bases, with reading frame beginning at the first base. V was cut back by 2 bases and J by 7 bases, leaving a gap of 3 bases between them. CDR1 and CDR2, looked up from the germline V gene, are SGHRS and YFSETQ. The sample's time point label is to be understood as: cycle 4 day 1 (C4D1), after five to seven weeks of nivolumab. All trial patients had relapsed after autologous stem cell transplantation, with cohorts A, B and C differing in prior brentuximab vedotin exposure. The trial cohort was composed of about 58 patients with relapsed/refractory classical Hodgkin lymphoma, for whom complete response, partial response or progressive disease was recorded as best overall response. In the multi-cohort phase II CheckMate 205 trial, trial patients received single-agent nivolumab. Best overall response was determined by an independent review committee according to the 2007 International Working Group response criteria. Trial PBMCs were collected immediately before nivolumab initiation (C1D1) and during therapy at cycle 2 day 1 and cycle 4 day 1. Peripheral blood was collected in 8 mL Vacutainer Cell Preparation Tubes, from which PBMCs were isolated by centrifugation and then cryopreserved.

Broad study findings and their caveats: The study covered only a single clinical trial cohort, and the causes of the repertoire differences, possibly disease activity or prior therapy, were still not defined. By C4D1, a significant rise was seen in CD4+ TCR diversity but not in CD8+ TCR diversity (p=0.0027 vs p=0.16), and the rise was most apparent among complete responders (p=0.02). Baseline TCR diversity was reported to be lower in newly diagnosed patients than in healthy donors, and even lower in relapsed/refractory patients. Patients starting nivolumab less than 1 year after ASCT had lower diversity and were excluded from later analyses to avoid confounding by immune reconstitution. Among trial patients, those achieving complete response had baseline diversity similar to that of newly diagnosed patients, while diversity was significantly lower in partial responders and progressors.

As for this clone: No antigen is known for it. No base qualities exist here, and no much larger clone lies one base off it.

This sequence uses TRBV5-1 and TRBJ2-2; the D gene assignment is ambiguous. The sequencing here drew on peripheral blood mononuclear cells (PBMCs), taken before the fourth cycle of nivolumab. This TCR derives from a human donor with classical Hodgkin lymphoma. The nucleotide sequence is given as TGCGCCAGCAGCTTTGGCGGGGAGCTGTTTTTT. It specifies CASSFGGELFF.